This passage covers 23 T cell receptor beta chains from one sample sequenced in a study of tumor-infiltrating lymphocytes in primary liver carcinoma. Germline DNA was also extracted, while the blood RNA originated from unsorted whole blood. Total RNA amounting to around 450 ng was the source from which TCR beta cDNA was made with a constant-region primer. Three-round nested multiplex PCR performed with slightly modified ARM-PCR produced the TCR beta libraries. Each of the first two PCR rounds ran 9 to 11 cycles with TRBV1-TRBV30 forward and C-beta reverse primers. MiXCR, run by TCRdb on the multiplex PCR reads, gives a single entry per CDR3 protein. The data hold a few hundred thousand distinct CDR3 sequences, with around 50% observed a single time. The sequenced sample was peripheral blood. All receptors derive from a woman aged 30 to 39 with primary liver carcinoma and hepatitis B virus infection.

As for this clonotype: A much larger clone differs by one base, so this may be a read error. This CDR3 reads CASSYRGARLYF. The CDR3 DNA is TGTGCCAGCAGTTACCGGGGGGCGAGGTTGTATTTT. This chain connects TRBV6-2 or TRBV6-3 to TRBJ2-3; TRBD2 might be the D (7 bases). The CDR3 has 12 residues. Germline CDR1 is MNHEY and CDR2 is SVGEGT. The V and J ends lost 2 bases and 14 bases respectively, with 14 bases between them.

The chain is built from TRBV6-2 or TRBV6-3 and TRBJ2-5; 11 positions agree with TRBD2. Trimming at V came to 4 bases and at J to 4 bases, leaving 17 bases not matched to a gene. Germline V gene sequence: CDR1 MNHEY, CDR2 SVGEGT. This CDR3 region has 19 residues. The CDR3 loop reads CASSFQGARGTSGGETQYF. As DNA, the CDR3 is TGTGCCAGCAGTTTTCAAGGGGCGAGGGGGACTAGCGGAGGAGAGACCCAGTACTTC.

In regard to this clonotype: One end of the junction varies from germline; a read error may be responsible. The chain combines TRBV29-1 with TRBJ2-6; the D gene is possibly TRBD2 (6 bases). This CDR3 has 15 amino acids. The germline gives CDR1 SQVTM, CDR2 ANQGSEA. Written as DNA, the CDR3 is TGCAGCGTCCGGGACTTGGTCTCTGGGGCCAACGTCCCGACTTTC. It specifies CSVRDLVSGANVPTF.

This clonotype was observed at least ten times. The chain employs TRBV11-2 and TRBJ2-7; D is perhaps TRBD2 (6 bases). The CDR3 length is 14 residues. Between the trimmed V and J ends, which lost 1 base and 2 bases, there was a span of 9 bases. Germline V gene data show CDR1 as SGHAT and CDR2 as FQNNGV. The CDR3 region is CASSLVGGTYEQYF. DNA of the CDR3: TGTGCCAGCAGCTTAGTCGGGGGAACCTACGAGCAGTACTTC.

The V and J genes are TRBV6-2 or TRBV6-3 and TRBJ2-3, with 8 bases aligning to TRBD2. CDR3 length equals 15 residues. Per germline, CDR1 MNHEY and CDR2 SVGEGT. Trimming removed 8 bases from V and 2 bases from J; junction bases left unmatched: 9. CDR3 protein: CASGAGAGVTDTQYF. The CDR3, as DNA: TGTGCCAGCGGTGCCGGAGCGGGAGTCACAGATACGCAGTATTTT.

Comments on this clonotype: This sequence may be a read error, since a much larger clone differs from it by one base. V usage is TRBV12-3 or TRBV12-4 and J usage is TRBJ2-1; D perhaps matches TRBD2 (5 bases). This CDR3 has 13 amino acids. CDR3 protein: CASSSGFYIEQFF. The CDR3 nucleotides are TGTGCCAGCAGCAGCGGTTTTTACATTGAGCAGTTCTTC.

A word on this clonotype: A much larger clone differs by one base, so this may be a read error. J is TRBJ1-1 and V is TRBV29-1; TRBD1 is a possible D gene (6 bases). V was cut by 6 bases and J by 5 bases, with 13 bases left in between. The CDR3 contains 12 residues. Germline V CDR1 and CDR2: SQVTM, ANQGSEA. DNA for the CDR3: TGCAGCGTCGGAGGGGGAAGGACTGAAGCTTTCTTT. Protein: CSVGGGRTEAFF. The whole variable domain, filled in from reference TRBV29-1 and TRBJ1-1, reads SAVISQKPSRDICQRGTSLTIQCQVDSQVTMMFWYRQQPGQSLTLIATANQGSEATYESGFVIDKFPISRPNLTFSTLTVSNMSPEDSSIYLCSVGGGRTEAFFGQGTRLTVV.

This clonotype was seen at least ten times. This chain links TRBV29-1 with TRBJ1-2, with 7 nucleotides matching TRBD1. V shed 2 bases, J shed 2 bases, and the junction held 8 bases outside the gene matches. CDR1 is SQVTM and CDR2 is ANQGSEA in the germline V gene. The CDR3 length is 15 residues. The chain's CDR3 is CSVETGVGRNYGYTF. CDR3 bases: TGCAGCGTTGAAACAGGGGTAGGGAGAAACTATGGCTACACCTTC.

Note on this clonotype: This may be a read error: a much more frequent sequence differs by one nucleotide. The chain has TRBV13 and TRBJ2-7, with TRBD1 matching 8 bases. The CDR3 contains 14 residues. CDR1 is PRHDT and CDR2 is FYEKMQ in the germline V gene (reference sequence). Here the CDR3 DNA reads TGTGTCACCTCCCCCCCCAACAGGGGGAACGAGCAGTACTTC. Translating gives CVTSPPNRGNEQYF.

In the case of this clonotype: This may stem from a read error, because a much larger clone lies one nucleotide away. This CDR3 is CVSSLDGRIAYNEQFF. CDR3 nucleotide sequence: TGTGTCAGCAGCTTGGACGGTAGAATTGCCTACAATGAGCAGTTCTTC. This chain links TRBV5-6 with TRBJ2-1; D remains unclear. The germline CDR1 and CDR2 sequences are SGHDT and YYEEEE. The CDR3 spans 16 residues.

With regard to this clonotype: Given a much more abundant clone one base away, this may be a read error. The CDR3 nucleotides are TGTGCCAGCAGCCAAACCTCGGCAAGGGGCGCGTACAATGAGCAGTTCTTC. Protein product: CASSQTSARGAYNEQFF. This rearrangement joins TRBV4-2 to TRBJ2-1; TRBD1 might be the D (5 bases). Per germline, CDR1 LGHNA and CDR2 YNFKEQ. The CDR3 runs to 17 residues. V lost 2 bases, J lost 4 bases, and 18 bases lay in between.

Of note for this clonotype: A read error is possible here, since a much larger clone lies one base away. The genes are TRBV12-3 or TRBV12-4 and TRBJ2-3; 7 nucleotides align to TRBD2. V shed 1 base and J 3 bases; nucleotides not matched to a gene: 4. This CDR3 region has 15 residues. The CDR3 protein is CASSLGRELTDTQYF. The CDR3 DNA reads as TGTGCCAGCAGTTTAGGGCGGGAGCTGACAGATACGCAGTATTTT.

This clonotype occurred once. One junction end does not reproduce the germline sequence, and a read error may be involved. V usage is TRBV4-3 and J usage is TRBJ2-1, with TRBD2 matching 10 bases. Germline V CDR1 and CDR2: LGHNA, YSLEER. This CDR3 has 17 residues. The CDR3, as DNA: TGCTCCAGCAGCCAAGCCTCAGCGGGAGGGATTCGGAATGAGCAGTTCTTC. This codes for CSSSQASAGGIRNEQFF.

This clonotype was detected only a few times. A much larger clone lies one base from this, so it may be a read error. J is TRBJ2-7 and V is TRBV11-2; D ambiguous. Germline lookup yields CDR1 SGHAT and CDR2 FQNNGV. Trimming stripped 5 bases from V and 7 bases from J, with 18 bases between. The CDR3 totals 14 residues. CDR3 coding DNA: TGTGCCAGCAGCCCCGTGAGTTACAAGATGGAGCAGTACTTC. Its translation is CASSPVSYKMEQYF.

J is TRBJ2-3 and V is TRBV10-3; D ambiguous. V lost 3 bases and J lost 6, with 16 bases in between. Germline assignment: CDR1 ENHRY and CDR2 SYGVKD. The CDR3 extends over 15 amino acids. CDR3 amino acids: CAISESNKRRDTQYF. CDR3 sequence (DNA): TGTGCCATCAGTGAATCCAACAAGCGAAGGGATACGCAGTATTTT.

As for this clonotype: Given a much more abundant clone one base away, this may be a read error. This chain uses TRBV12-3 or TRBV12-4 with TRBJ1-6; no reliable D call. This CDR3 has 13 amino acids. Trimming left V 7 bases short and J 7 bases short, with 11 bases between. CDR3 nucleotide sequence: TGTGCCAGCATCGCCAGGCCCAATTCACCCCTCCACTTT. It specifies CASIARPNSPLHF.

Remarks on this clonotype: One end of the junction does not line up with germline, which may come from a read error. The J gene is TRBJ1-1, the V gene TRBV11-2; 9 positions match TRBD1. The CDR3 runs 16 residues. The germline gives CDR1 SGHAT, CDR2 FQNNGV. The CDR3 reads CASSLPGTGRLTGAFF. The DNA for the CDR3 is TGTGCCAGCAGCTTACCCGGGACAGGGAGACTCACTGGAGCTTTCTTT.

Many counts were recorded for this clonotype. The chain recombines TRBV12-3 or TRBV12-4 with TRBJ2-2, with D tentatively TRBD1 or TRBD2 (5 bases each). This CDR3 contains 15 residues. V lost 5 bases and J 4 bases, leaving 14 bases between the germline ends. In DNA, the CDR3 is TGTGCCAGCAGTGCCCGGGGCGGTGGCACCGGGGAGCTGTTTTTT. Amino acid sequence: CASSARGGGTGELFF.

As for this clonotype: This may stem from a read error, because a much larger clone lies one nucleotide away. The gene calls are TRBV6-6 and TRBJ2-2; D not certain. V lost 11 bases to trimming and J lost 5 bases, with 9 bases between them. CDR3 size: 11 residues. Looked up from germline, CDR1 is MNHNY and CDR2 is SVGAGI (reference sequence). The CDR3 coding sequence is TGTGCCTCAAACATTACCGGGGAGCTGTTTTTT. Translating it yields CASNITGELFF.

This clonotype was found a few times. This chain joins TRBV6-6 and TRBJ2-1; a weak D match, TRBD2 (7 bases). Trimming pared 10 bases from V and 8 bases from J, leaving 21 bases between. Germline values: CDR1 MNHNY, CDR2 SVGAGI (reference sequence). CDR3 size: 14 residues. CDR3 protein: CATHPGGPLDEQFF. The CDR3 nucleotides are TGTGCCACCCACCCCGGGGGGCCACTAGATGAGCAGTTCTTC.

Remarks on this clonotype: A much larger clone differs by one base, so this may be a read error. The chain recombines TRBV10-3 with TRBJ2-3; TRBD2 aligns across 12 bases. CDR1 is ENHRY, CDR2 SYGVKD, per germline. The CDR3 is 18 amino acids. With 0 bases clipped from V and 2 bases from J, the junction kept 6 bases outside the gene matches. The CDR3 sequence: CAISESRLAGVYTDTQYF. Here the CDR3 DNA reads TGTGCCATCAGTGAGTCGAGACTAGCGGGAGTATACACAGATACGCAGTATTTT.

CDR3 nucleotides: TGTGCCAGCAGCCAAGACGGTAGCGGGCCATACAATGAGCAGTTCTTC. Translating gives CASSQDGSGPYNEQFF. The genes are TRBV4-2 and TRBJ2-1; TRBD2 matches at 7 bases. Germline CDR1 and CDR2: LGHNA and YNFKEQ. With V trimmed by 0 bases and J by 4 bases, 6 bases remained unmatched. The CDR3 consists of 16 residues.

This clonotype appeared many times. The chain combines TRBV6-2 or TRBV6-3 with TRBJ2-2, with D unclear. Per the germline V gene, CDR1 is MNHEY and CDR2 is SVGEGT. The CDR3 contains 12 residues. V lost 2 bases and J 4 bases, leaving 2 bases between the germline ends. The CDR3 coding sequence is TGTGCCAGCAGTTACCCCACCGGGGAGCTGTTTTTT. Protein product: CASSYPTGELFF.